These 8 T cell receptor beta chains share one sample of origin, sequenced in a study of cytomegalovirus exposure and HLA in healthy donors. PCR used 60 Vbeta primers and 13 Jbeta primers. Assay: immunoSEQ multiplex PCR; the TCRdb copy retains only in-frame clones and omits some. The table includes 100,000 or so clones, roughly 80% detected once. Material for sequencing was PBMCs. These receptors were collected from a man aged 25-45 years in good health and CMV-seropositive.

The chain uses TRBV9 and TRBJ2-5; D is possibly TRBD2 (6 bases). TRBJ2-7 matches the DNA end more closely, so the J call is doubtful. This CDR3 region has 13 residues. CDR1 and CDR2 (germline): SGDLS, YYNGEE. CDR3 in amino acids: CASSVGGSYEQYF. DNA for the CDR3: TGTGCCAGCAGCGTCGGGGGATCCTACGAGCAGTACTTC.

The CDR3 DNA is TGTGCCAGCAGTTTATTTCCCCTCACCGGCTATGGCTACACCTTC. This encodes CASSLFPLTGYGYTF. This rearrangement joins TRBV27 to TRBJ1-2; the D is unclear. Germline CDR1 is MNHEY and CDR2 is SMNVEV (reference sequence). There are 15 residues in the CDR3. The V end lost 1 base, the J end lost 4 bases, and 13 bases lay between the germline ends.

Regarding this clone: Other nucleotide sequences from this sample produce the same CDR3. The CDR3 DNA follows: TGTGCCAGTAGCCCCGGACTAGCGGGGGGAAAATACAATGAGCAGTTCTTC. This codes for CASSPGLAGGKYNEQFF. V gene TRBV7-9 combines with J gene TRBJ2-1, with TRBD2 matching over 14 bases. Trimming cost V 9 bases and J 4 bases; bases outside gene matches: 11. Germline assignment: CDR1 SEHNR and CDR2 FQNEAQ (reference sequence). The CDR3 is 17 residues long.

This sequence joins TRBV2 and TRBJ1-6, with D uncertain. This CDR3 has 13 amino acids. CDR1 is SNHLY and CDR2 is FYNNEI in the germline V gene. With 6 bases removed from V and 8 bases from J, the gap between germline ends came to 11 bases. The CDR3 region is CASRELPDSPLHF. The CDR3 DNA sequence: TGTGCCAGCAGGGAACTTCCCGATTCACCCCTCCACTTT.

The J gene is TRBJ1-3, the V gene TRBV10-3, with D possibly TRBD1 on 5 matching bases. The CDR3 runs to 16 residues. CDR1 ENHRY and CDR2 SYGVKD come from the germline V gene. Trimming took off 4 bases at V and 4 bases at J, with 17 bases between the two ends. Written as DNA, the CDR3 is TGTGCCATCAGTGGAAGACAGCTAGTCTCCGGAAACACCATATATTTT. Translation gives CAISGRQLVSGNTIYF.

The V call is TRBV4-1, the J call TRBJ1-6; 7 bases align to TRBD1. Unmatched junction bases numbered 8, after V lost 0 bases and J lost 6 bases. Germline loops: CDR1 MGHRA, CDR2 YSYEKL. The CDR3 spans 17 residues. DNA of the CDR3: TGCGCCAGCAGCCAAGATGTGCTGCCAGGGGGTAATTCACCCCTCCACTTT. This encodes CASSQDVLPGGNSPLHF.

The rearrangement joins TRBV4-3 to TRBJ1-5, with a possible D match to TRBD1 (6 bases). With 1 base removed from V and 4 bases from J, the gap between germline ends came to 14 bases. Per germline, CDR1 LGHNA and CDR2 YSLEER. The CDR3 runs to 16 residues. The DNA for the CDR3 is TGCGCCAGCAGCCAAGCCCTCGGGAGGGGGAATCAGCCCCAGCATTTT. Protein: CASSQALGRGNQPQHF.

This chain uses TRBV5-1 with TRBJ2-2, with 10 nucleotides matching TRBD2. The germline CDR1 and CDR2 sequences are SGHRS and YFSETQ. V gave up 1 base and J gave up 5 bases; unmatched junction bases: 8. This CDR3 contains 17 residues. The CDR3 loop is CASSLKRGGLGTGELFF. The CDR3 DNA sequence: TGCGCCAGCAGCTTGAAGCGGGGGGGTCTAGGAACCGGGGAGCTGTTTTTT.